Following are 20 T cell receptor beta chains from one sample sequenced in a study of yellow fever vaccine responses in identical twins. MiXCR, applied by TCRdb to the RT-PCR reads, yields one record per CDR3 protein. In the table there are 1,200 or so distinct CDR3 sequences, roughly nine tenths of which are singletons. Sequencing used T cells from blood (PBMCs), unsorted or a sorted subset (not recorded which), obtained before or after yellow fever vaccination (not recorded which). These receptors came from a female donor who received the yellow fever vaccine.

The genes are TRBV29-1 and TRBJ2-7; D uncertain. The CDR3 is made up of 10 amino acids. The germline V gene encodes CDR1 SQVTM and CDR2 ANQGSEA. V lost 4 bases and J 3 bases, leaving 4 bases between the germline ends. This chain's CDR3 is CSVGDYEQYF. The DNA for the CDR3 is TGCAGCGTTGGGGACTACGAGCAGTACTTC.

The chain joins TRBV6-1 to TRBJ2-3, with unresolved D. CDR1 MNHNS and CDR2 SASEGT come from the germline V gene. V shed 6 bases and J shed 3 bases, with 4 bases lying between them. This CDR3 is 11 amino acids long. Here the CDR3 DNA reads TGTGCCAGCAGCCTAACAGATACGCAGTATTTT. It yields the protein CASSLTDTQYF.

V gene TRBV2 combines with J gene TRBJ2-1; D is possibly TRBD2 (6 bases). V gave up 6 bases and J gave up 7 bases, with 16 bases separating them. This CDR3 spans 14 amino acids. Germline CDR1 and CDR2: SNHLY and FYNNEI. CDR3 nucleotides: TGTGCCAGCAGCCCTAGCGCACTAGGGAATGAGCAGTTCTTC. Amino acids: CASSPSALGNEQFF.

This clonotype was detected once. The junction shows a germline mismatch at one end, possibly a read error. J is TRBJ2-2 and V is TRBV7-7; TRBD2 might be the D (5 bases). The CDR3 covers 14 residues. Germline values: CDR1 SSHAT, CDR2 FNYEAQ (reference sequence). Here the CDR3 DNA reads TGTGCTAGCAGTCGGACTCGAAACACCGGGGAGCTGTTTTTT. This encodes CASSRTRNTGELFF.

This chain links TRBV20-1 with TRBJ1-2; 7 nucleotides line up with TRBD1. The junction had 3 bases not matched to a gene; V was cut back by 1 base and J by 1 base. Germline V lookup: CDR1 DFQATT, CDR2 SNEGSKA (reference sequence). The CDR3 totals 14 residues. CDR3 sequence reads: CSARVGTDNYGYTF. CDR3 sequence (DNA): TGCAGTGCTAGAGTAGGGACAGATAACTATGGCTACACCTTC.

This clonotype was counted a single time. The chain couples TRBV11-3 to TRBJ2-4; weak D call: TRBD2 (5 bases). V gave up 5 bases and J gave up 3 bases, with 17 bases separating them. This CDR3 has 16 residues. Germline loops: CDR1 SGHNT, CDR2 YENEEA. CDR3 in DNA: TGTGCCAGCAGCCGACTTCTAGCTGGCGGCAAAAACATTCAGTACTTC. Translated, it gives CASSRLLAGGKNIQYF. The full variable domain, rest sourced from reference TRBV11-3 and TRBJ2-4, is EAGVVQSPRYKIIEKKQPVAFWCNPISGHNTLYWYLQNLGQGPELLIRYENEEAVDDSQLPKDRFSAERLKGVDSTLKIQPAELGDSAVYLCASSRLLAGGKNIQYFGAGTRLSVL.

This CDR3 is CSARRLYNEQFF. The CDR3 DNA is TGCAGCGCCCGCCGATTATACAATGAGCAGTTCTTC. This rearrangement joins TRBV29-1 to TRBJ2-1; D uncertain. Between the trimmed V and J ends, which lost 7 bases and 4 bases, there was a span of 11 bases. The germline gives CDR1 SQVTM, CDR2 ANQGSEA. CDR3 length equals 12 residues.

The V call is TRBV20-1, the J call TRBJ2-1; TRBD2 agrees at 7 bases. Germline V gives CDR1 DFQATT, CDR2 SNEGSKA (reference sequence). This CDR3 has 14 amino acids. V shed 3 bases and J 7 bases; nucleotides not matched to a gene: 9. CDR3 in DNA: TGCAGTGCTAGTCCAGCGGGATCCGGAAATGAGCAGTTCTTC. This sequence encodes CSASPAGSGNEQFF.

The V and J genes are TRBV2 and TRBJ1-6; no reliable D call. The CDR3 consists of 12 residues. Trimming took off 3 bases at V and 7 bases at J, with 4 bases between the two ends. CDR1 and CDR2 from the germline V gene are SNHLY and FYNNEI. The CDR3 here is CASSDKNSPLHF. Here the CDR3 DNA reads TGTGCCAGCAGTGACAAAAATTCACCCCTCCACTTT. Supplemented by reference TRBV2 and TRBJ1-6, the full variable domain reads EPEVTQTPSHQVTQMGQEVILRCVPISNHLYFYWYRQILGQKVEFLVSFYNNEISEKSEIFDDQFSVERPDGSNFTLKIRSTKLEDSAMYFCASSDKNSPLHFGNGTRLTVT.

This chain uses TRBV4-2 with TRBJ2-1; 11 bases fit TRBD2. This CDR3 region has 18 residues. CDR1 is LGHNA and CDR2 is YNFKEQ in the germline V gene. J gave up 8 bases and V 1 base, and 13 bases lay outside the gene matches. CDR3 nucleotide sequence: TGTGCCAGCAGCCAAGGCGTGACTAGCGGGAATACGGGGGATGAGCAGTTCTTC. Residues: CASSQGVTSGNTGDEQFF.

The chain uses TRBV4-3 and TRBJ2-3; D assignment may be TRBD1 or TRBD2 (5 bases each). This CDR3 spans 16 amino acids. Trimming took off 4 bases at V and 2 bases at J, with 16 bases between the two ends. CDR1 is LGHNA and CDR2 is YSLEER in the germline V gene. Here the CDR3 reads CASSPRPGASTDTQYF. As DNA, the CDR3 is TGCGCCAGCAGCCCACGCCCCGGGGCCTCCACAGATACGCAGTATTTT.

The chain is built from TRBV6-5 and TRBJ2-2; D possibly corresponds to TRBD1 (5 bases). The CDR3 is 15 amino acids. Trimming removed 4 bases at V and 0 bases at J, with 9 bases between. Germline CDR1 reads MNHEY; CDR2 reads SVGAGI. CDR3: CASSFGRANTGELFF. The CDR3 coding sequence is TGTGCCAGCAGTTTCGGCAGGGCGAACACCGGGGAGCTGTTTTTT.

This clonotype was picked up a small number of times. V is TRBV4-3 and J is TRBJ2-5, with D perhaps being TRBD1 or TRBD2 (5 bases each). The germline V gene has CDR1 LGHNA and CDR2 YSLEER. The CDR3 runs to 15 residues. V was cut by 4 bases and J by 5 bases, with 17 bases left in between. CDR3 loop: CASSRGTMQVETQYF. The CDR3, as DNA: TGCGCCAGCAGCCGGGGGACCATGCAGGTGGAGACCCAGTACTTC.

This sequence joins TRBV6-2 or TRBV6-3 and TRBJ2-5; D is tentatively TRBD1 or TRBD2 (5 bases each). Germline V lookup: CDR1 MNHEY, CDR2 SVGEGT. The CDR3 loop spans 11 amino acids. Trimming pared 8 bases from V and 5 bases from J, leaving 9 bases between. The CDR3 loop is CASRDGETQYF. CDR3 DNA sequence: TGTGCCAGCCGGGACGGCGAGACCCAGTACTTC.

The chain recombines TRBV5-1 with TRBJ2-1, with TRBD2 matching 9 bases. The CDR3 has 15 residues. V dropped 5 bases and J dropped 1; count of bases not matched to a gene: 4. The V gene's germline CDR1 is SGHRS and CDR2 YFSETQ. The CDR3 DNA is TGCGCCAGCAGAGTAGCGGGAGAATCCTACAATGAGCAGTTCTTC. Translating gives CASRVAGESYNEQFF.

This chain's CDR3 is CASSPGYYEQYF. CDR3 bases: TGTGCCAGCAGCCCCGGTTATTACGAGCAGTACTTC. This chain joins TRBV11-1 and TRBJ2-7; unclear D gene. Germline V gives CDR1 SGHAT, CDR2 FQDESV (reference sequence). The CDR3 sequence is 12 residues long. Trimming pared 5 bases from V and 4 bases from J, leaving 9 bases between.

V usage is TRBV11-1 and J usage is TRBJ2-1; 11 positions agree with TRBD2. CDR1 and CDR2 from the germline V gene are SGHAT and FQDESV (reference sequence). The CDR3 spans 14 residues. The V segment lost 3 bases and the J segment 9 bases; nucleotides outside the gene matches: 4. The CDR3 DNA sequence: TGTGCCAGCAGCTTTAGCGGGAGGGGGGGTGAGCAGTTCTTC. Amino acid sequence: CASSFSGRGGEQFF.

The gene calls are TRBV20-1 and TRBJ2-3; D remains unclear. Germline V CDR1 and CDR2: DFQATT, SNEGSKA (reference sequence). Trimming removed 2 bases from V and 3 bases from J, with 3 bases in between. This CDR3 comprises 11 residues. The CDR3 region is CSARRTDTQYF. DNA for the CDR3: TGCAGTGCTAGAAGGACAGATACGCAGTATTTT.

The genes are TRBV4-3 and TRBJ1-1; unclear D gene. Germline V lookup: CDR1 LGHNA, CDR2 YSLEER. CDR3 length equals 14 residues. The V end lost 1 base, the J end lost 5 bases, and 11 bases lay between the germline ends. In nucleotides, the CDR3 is TGCGCCAGCAGCCAAGTTGGCAGTGGGACTGAAGCTTTCTTT. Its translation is CASSQVGSGTEAFF.

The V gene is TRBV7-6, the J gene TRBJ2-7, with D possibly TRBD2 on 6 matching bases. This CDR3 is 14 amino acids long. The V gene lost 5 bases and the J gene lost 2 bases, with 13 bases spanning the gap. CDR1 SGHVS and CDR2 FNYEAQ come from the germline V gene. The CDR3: CASSLSGPTYEQYF. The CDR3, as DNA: TGTGCCAGCAGCCTTAGCGGACCCACCTACGAGCAGTACTTC.